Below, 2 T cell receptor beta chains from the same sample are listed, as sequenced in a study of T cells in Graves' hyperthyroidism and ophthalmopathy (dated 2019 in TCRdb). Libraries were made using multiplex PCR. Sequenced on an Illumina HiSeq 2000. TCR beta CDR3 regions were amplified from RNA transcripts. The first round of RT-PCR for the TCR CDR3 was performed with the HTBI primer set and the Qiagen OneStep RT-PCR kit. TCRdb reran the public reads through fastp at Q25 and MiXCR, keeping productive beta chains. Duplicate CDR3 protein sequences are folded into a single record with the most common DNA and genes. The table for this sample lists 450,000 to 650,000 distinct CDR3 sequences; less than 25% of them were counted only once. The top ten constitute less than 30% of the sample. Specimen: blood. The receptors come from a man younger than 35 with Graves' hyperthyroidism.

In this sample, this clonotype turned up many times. CDR3 nucleotide sequence: TGTGCCAGCAGTTTGTCGGACAGGGGGCACTATGGCTACACCTTC. Translation: CASSLSDRGHYGYTF. The V gene is TRBV28, the J gene TRBJ1-2, with 11 bases that match TRBD1. CDR3 length equals 15 residues. V lost 3 bases, J lost 3 bases, and 3 bases stayed unmatched. Germline assignment: CDR1 MDHEN and CDR2 SYDVKM.

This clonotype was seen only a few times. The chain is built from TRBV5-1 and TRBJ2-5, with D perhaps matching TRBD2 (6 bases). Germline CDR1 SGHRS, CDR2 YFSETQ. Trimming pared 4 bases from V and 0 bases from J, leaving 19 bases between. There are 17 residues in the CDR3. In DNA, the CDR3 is TGCGCCAGCAGCCCAAGGCGGCGGGGAGAGTACCAAGAGACCCAGTACTTC. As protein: CASSPRRRGEYQETQYF.